This T cell receptor (beta chain) derives from a study of regulatory T cells in long-lasting Graves disease. Time point specified: persistent/refractory GD, antithyroid drugs over 5 years with positive TRAb. Extracted RNA from PBMCs served as the source of the TCR library. iRepertoire HTBI primers and Arm-PCR of CDR3 regions built TCR beta libraries. TCRdb itself ran the multiplex PCR reads through MiXCR, one entry per CDR3 protein. The repertoire consists of around 510,000 distinct CDR3 sequences, with about a fifth occurring once and the leading ten covering 6.5% to 8%. The V gene's germline CDR1 is LNHDA and CDR2 SQIVND (reference sequence). The CDR3 loop spans 14 amino acids. Trimming removed 6 bases from V and 4 bases from J, with 12 bases in between.

This clonotype was obtained from a female donor with Graves disease. Specimen: peripheral blood mononuclear cells (PBMCs), collected when the disease was refractory, from a patient treated with antithyroid drugs. The V and J genes are TRBV19 and TRBJ2-2; TRBD1 might be the D (6 bases). The CDR3 spells CASRGALGTGELFF. The CDR3 DNA sequence: TGTGCCAGTAGGGGGGCCTTGGGCACCGGGGAGCTGTTTTTT.